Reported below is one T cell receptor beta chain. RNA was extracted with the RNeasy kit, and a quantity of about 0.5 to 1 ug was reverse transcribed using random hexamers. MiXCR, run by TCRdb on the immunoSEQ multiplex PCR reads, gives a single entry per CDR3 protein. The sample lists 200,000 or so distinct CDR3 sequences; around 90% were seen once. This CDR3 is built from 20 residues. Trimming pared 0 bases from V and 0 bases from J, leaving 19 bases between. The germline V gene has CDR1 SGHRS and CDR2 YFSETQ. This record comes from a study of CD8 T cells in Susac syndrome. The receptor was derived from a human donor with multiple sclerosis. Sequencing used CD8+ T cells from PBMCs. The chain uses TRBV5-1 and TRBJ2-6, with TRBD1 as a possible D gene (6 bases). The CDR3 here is CASSLAGVVRGSSGANVLTF. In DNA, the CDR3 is TGCGCCAGCAGCTTGGCCGGTGTGGTCAGGGGAAGCTCTGGGGCCAACGTCCTGACTTTC.